The 13 T cell receptor beta chains presented below share a single source sample, sequenced in a study of identical twins. TCRdb processed the 5' RACE reads anew with MiXCR; each CDR3 protein has one entry. The table has about 520,000 distinct CDR3 sequences, 22% seen once. This same sample was also part of a study on T cells expressing NK-cell markers.

Sequenced: CD4+ T cells sorted from blood. The receptors stem from a woman under 30 in good health.

This chain joins TRBV20-1 and TRBJ1-2, with D perhaps TRBD1 (5 bases). Germline CDR1 DFQATT, CDR2 SNEGSKA (reference sequence). The CDR3 has 15 residues. Trimming pared 3 bases from V and 2 bases from J, leaving 16 bases between. In DNA form, the CDR3 reads TGCAGTGCTAGTGACCCGACAGAGACGAACTATGGCTACACCTTC. It translates to CSASDPTETNYGYTF.

This clonotype has only a few counts. This chain connects TRBV20-1 to TRBJ1-6; 7 bases map to TRBD1. The CDR3 spans 13 residues. J lost 10 bases, V lost 5 bases, and 8 bases had no gene match. The germline V gene has CDR1 DFQATT and CDR2 SNEGSKA (reference sequence). CDR3 in amino acids: CSAERDSSSPLHF. The CDR3 DNA is TGCAGTGCTGAGCGGGACAGCAGCTCACCCCTCCACTTT.

This clonotype was counted between two and nine times. The chain links TRBV7-2 to TRBJ2-7, with D maybe TRBD2 (6 bases). CDR1 is SGHTA and CDR2 is FQGNSA in the germline V gene. This CDR3 region has 15 residues. Trimming took 1 base from V and 3 from J, leaving 13 bases between them. CDR3 sequence: CASSLEGLEDYEQYF. CDR3 DNA sequence: TGTGCCAGCAGCTTAGAGGGACTCGAGGACTACGAGCAGTACTTC.

The chain couples TRBV9 to TRBJ2-3; the match to TRBD1 covers 7 bases. The CDR3 spans 14 residues. Trimming took 2 bases from V and 2 from J; bases not matched to a gene: 2. Germline CDR1 and CDR2: SGDLS and YYNGEE. The CDR3 loop is CASSVGQNTDTQYF. For the CDR3, the DNA is TGTGCCAGCAGCGTGGGACAGAACACAGATACGCAGTATTTT.

In this sample, this clonotype turned up once. A read error may produce the germline difference seen at one junction end. J is TRBJ2-3 and V is TRBV2; tentatively, D is TRBD1 or TRBD2 (6 bases each). This CDR3 has 18 amino acids. CDR1 and CDR2 (germline): SNHLY, FYNNEI. The DNA for the CDR3 is TGTGCCTGCAGGCCCAGTTCTGGAGGAGGGACAATACTGAATACGCAGTATTTT. Its translation: CACRPSSGGGTILNTQYF.

This clonotype appeared many times. The chain links TRBV20-1 to TRBJ2-4; 8 bases align to TRBD2. Looked up from germline, CDR1 is DFQATT and CDR2 is SNEGSKA (reference sequence). Trimming at V came to 5 bases and at J to 5 bases, leaving 20 bases not matched to a gene. This CDR3 has 18 residues. CDR3 in DNA: TGCAGTGCTCACATCCTAGCGGGCGTCGCCTACGTGGAAAACATTCAGTACTTC. This sequence encodes CSAHILAGVAYVENIQYF.

V is TRBV6-5 and J is TRBJ1-5; the D gene is possibly TRBD1 (5 bases). Germline V gene sequence: CDR1 MNHEY, CDR2 SVGAGI. CDR3 length equals 14 residues. V was cut by 2 bases and J by 6 bases, with 11 bases left in between. CDR3 loop: CASSYLGGGQPQHF. CDR3 coding DNA: TGTGCCAGCAGTTACCTCGGGGGGGGTCAGCCCCAGCATTTT.

The chain has TRBV6-1 and TRBJ2-5; 10 positions match TRBD1. Looked up from germline, CDR1 is MNHNS and CDR2 is SASEGT. The CDR3 extends over 14 amino acids. V shed 4 bases and J 5 bases; nucleotides not matched to a gene: 4. CDR3 bases: TGTGCCAGCAGTGTGGACAGGGGGTGGGAGACCCAGTACTTC. It translates to CASSVDRGWETQYF.

V and J are TRBV4-3 and TRBJ1-2; D is perhaps TRBD1 (5 bases). The CDR3 extends over 15 amino acids. Trimming cost V 1 base and J 4 bases, with 13 bases left between them. Germline V gene data show CDR1 as LGHNA and CDR2 as YSLEER. CDR3 nucleotides: TGCGCCAGCAGCCAAGTATGGGGGGTCATCTATGGCTACACCTTC. It translates to CASSQVWGVIYGYTF.

The CDR3 DNA reads TGTGCCAGCAGCGCACAGAAGGGGGGGGCTCAGCCCCAGCATTTT. Protein product: CASSAQKGGAQPQHF. V usage is TRBV5-6 and J usage is TRBJ1-5; D may be TRBD1 (6 bases). V was clipped by 4 bases and J by 6 bases, with 17 bases between them. The CDR3 loop spans 15 amino acids. Germline V gene data show CDR1 as SGHDT and CDR2 as YYEEEE. The whole variable domain, remainder taken from reference TRBV5-6 and TRBJ1-5, is DAGVTQSPTHLIKTRGQQVTLRCSPKSGHDTVSWYQQALGQGPQFIFQYYEEEERQRGNFPDRFSGHQFPNYSSELNVNALLLGDSALYLCASSAQKGGAQPQHFGDGTRLSIL.

This rearrangement joins TRBV7-2 to TRBJ2-1; TRBD1 agrees at 7 bases. The CDR3 length is 13 residues. Trimming cost V 4 bases and J 4 bases; bases outside gene matches: 1. From germline, CDR1 is SGHTA and CDR2 FQGNSA. This CDR3 reads CASSWGQYNEQFF. The CDR3, as DNA: TGTGCCAGCAGCTGGGGACAGTACAATGAGCAGTTCTTC.

This rearrangement joins TRBV20-1 to TRBJ2-3, with 7 bases lining up with TRBD2. J lost 0 bases, V lost 3 bases, and 9 bases had no gene match. CDR1 and CDR2 from the germline V gene are DFQATT and SNEGSKA (reference sequence). The CDR3 has 16 amino acids. Here the CDR3 DNA reads TGCAGTGCTAGGGGTCTAGCGGAAGCTAGCACAGATACGCAGTATTTT. Protein: CSARGLAEASTDTQYF.

The V gene is TRBV6-1, the J gene TRBJ2-7; tentative D call: TRBD1 (6 bases). In germline, CDR1 is MNHNS, CDR2 SASEGT. CDR3 length equals 13 residues. Trimming removed 6 bases from V and 4 bases from J, with 13 bases in between. The CDR3 bases are TGTGCCAGCAGCCCCGGGACACTTTACGAGCAGTACTTC. Protein product: CASSPGTLYEQYF.